These T cell receptor beta chains were read from a single sample in a study of blood T cell repertoires in COVID-19. Generated by immunoSEQ multiplex PCR, the TCRdb table keeps only in-frame clones and is missing some. The data show around 150,000 clones, 80% to 90% seen once. Sequencing was carried out using peripheral blood. These receptors were obtained from a human donor in a cohort sampled during active COVID-19. Both conserved end residues are part of each CDR3. A D gene is named only where the DNA matches it firmly. Where a row states a size, it is once, few, many or the class of an expanded clone; other rows omit it.

v_call: TRBV3-1/TRBV3-2; clone_size: NA; j_call: TRBJ1-1; d_call: NA; cdr3_aa: CASSQWRGGSTEAFF; cdr3_nt: TGTGCCAGCAGCCAGTGGCGGGGGGGGAGCACTGAAGCTTTCTTT
v_call: TRBV9; clone_size: NA; j_call: TRBJ2-3; d_call: TRBD2; cdr3_aa: CASSVRGEGGTDTQYF; cdr3_nt: TGTGCCAGCAGCGTTCGGGGGGAGGGCGGCACAGATACGCAGTATTTT
v_call: TRBV6-1; clone_size: NA; j_call: TRBJ1-6; d_call: TRBD1; cdr3_aa: CASSGIDRVRLVRSPLHF; cdr3_nt: TGTGCCAGCAGTGGTATAGACAGGGTGAGATTAGTGCGTTCACCCCTCCACTTT
v_call: TRBV5-1; clone_size: once; j_call: TRBJ2-7; d_call: NA; cdr3_aa: CASTDTGTPQRAGEQYF; cdr3_nt: TGCGCCAGCACCGATACCGGGACACCCCAACGAGCAGGCGAGCAGTACTTC
v_call: TRBV5-6; clone_size: NA; j_call: TRBJ2-2; d_call: TRBD1; cdr3_aa: CASSGRDRMNTGELFF; cdr3_nt: TGTGCCAGCAGCGGCCGGGACAGGATGAACACCGGGGAGCTGTTTTTT
v_call: TRBV18; clone_size: NA; j_call: TRBJ1-6; d_call: NA; cdr3_aa: CASSPPHFPDSPLHF; cdr3_nt: TGTGCCAGCTCACCACCCCACTTTCCCGATTCACCCCTCCACTTT
v_call: TRBV2; clone_size: NA; j_call: TRBJ2-1; d_call: TRBD2; cdr3_aa: CASSEYGTSGSHNEQFF; cdr3_nt: TGTGCCAGCAGTGAATACGGGACTAGCGGGTCCCACAATGAGCAGTTCTTC
v_call: TRBV5-5; clone_size: NA; j_call: TRBJ1-1; d_call: NA; cdr3_aa: CASSSTRGPLNTEAFF; cdr3_nt: TGTGCCAGCAGCTCCACCCGTGGGCCCCTGAACACTGAAGCTTTCTTT
v_call: TRBV4-1; clone_size: NA; j_call: TRBJ2-4; d_call: NA; cdr3_aa: CASSQSGLRNIQYF; cdr3_nt: TGCGCCAGCAGCCAATCGGGTCTGAGGAACATTCAGTACTTC
v_call: TRBV6-2/TRBV6-3; clone_size: NA; j_call: TRBJ2-3; d_call: NA; cdr3_aa: CASSYSWRDSTDTQYF; cdr3_nt: TGTGCCAGCAGTTACTCGTGGCGGGATAGCACAGATACGCAGTATTTT
v_call: TRBV4-1; clone_size: NA; j_call: TRBJ1-2; d_call: TRBD1; cdr3_aa: CASSQTLDRGVYGYTF; cdr3_nt: TGCGCCAGCAGCCAAACCCTGGACAGGGGCGTCTATGGCTACACCTTC
v_call: TRBV9; clone_size: NA; j_call: TRBJ2-3; d_call: TRBD2; cdr3_aa: CASSPLAGGTTDTQYF; cdr3_nt: TGTGCCAGCAGCCCGCTAGCGGGAGGTACCACAGATACGCAGTATTTT
v_call: TRBV5-1; clone_size: NA; j_call: TRBJ1-3; d_call: TRBD1; cdr3_aa: CASSLAQTGTGNTIYF; cdr3_nt: TGCGCCAGCAGCTTGGCGCAGACAGGGACAGGAAACACCATATATTTT
v_call: TRBV4-3; clone_size: NA; j_call: TRBJ1-6; d_call: NA; cdr3_aa: CASSQDRGNPYNSPLHF; cdr3_nt: TGCGCCAGCAGCCAAGATCGGGGGAACCCCTACAATTCACCCCTCCACTTT
v_call: TRBV4-1; clone_size: NA; j_call: TRBJ2-7; d_call: NA; cdr3_aa: CASSWGPGAYEQYF; cdr3_nt: TGCGCCAGCAGCTGGGGGCCAGGGGCCTACGAGCAGTACTTC
v_call: TRBV6-1; clone_size: few; j_call: TRBJ1-6; d_call: NA; cdr3_aa: CASSERQGNSPLHF; cdr3_nt: TGTGCCAGCAGTGAGAGGCAGGGGAATTCACCCCTCCACTTT
v_call: TRBV18; clone_size: once; j_call: TRBJ1-4; d_call: NA; cdr3_aa: CASSLTGGSTNEKLFF; cdr3_nt: TGTGCCAGCTCCCTTACCGGGGGGTCAACTAATGAAAAACTGTTTTTT
v_call: TRBV4-1; clone_size: NA; j_call: TRBJ2-7; d_call: TRBD2; cdr3_aa: CASSQTSGGASYEQYF; cdr3_nt: TGCGCCAGCAGCCAGACTAGCGGGGGGGCCTCCTACGAGCAGTACTTC
v_call: TRBV7-9; clone_size: NA; j_call: TRBJ1-2; d_call: TRBD1; cdr3_aa: CASSPTDRADGYTF; cdr3_nt: TGTGCCAGCAGCCCTACAGACAGGGCGGATGGCTACACCTTC
v_call: TRBV29-1; clone_size: many; j_call: TRBJ2-7; d_call: TRBD2; cdr3_aa: CSVIGGERGEQYF; cdr3_nt: TGCAGCGTTATTGGGGGGGAACGTGGCGAGCAGTACTTC
v_call: TRBV18; clone_size: NA; j_call: TRBJ1-4; d_call: TRBD1; cdr3_aa: CASSPPRTGYAEKLFF; cdr3_nt: TGTGCCAGCTCACCACCACGGACAGGGTATGCTGAAAAACTGTTTTTT
v_call: TRBV25-1; clone_size: NA; j_call: TRBJ2-3; d_call: TRBD1; cdr3_aa: CASRDRSTDTQYF; cdr3_nt: TGTGCCAGCCGGGACAGGAGCACAGATACGCAGTATTTT
v_call: TRBV4-1; clone_size: NA; j_call: TRBJ2-2; d_call: NA; cdr3_aa: CASSQGRGVGELFF; cdr3_nt: TGCGCCAGCAGCCAAGGCAGGGGTGTCGGGGAGCTGTTTTTT
v_call: TRBV10-2; clone_size: once; j_call: TRBJ1-5; d_call: NA; cdr3_aa: CASSVGGDYQPQHF; cdr3_nt: TGCGCCAGCAGTGTGGGAGGTGATTATCAGCCCCAGCATTTT
v_call: TRBV18; clone_size: NA; j_call: TRBJ2-7; d_call: NA; cdr3_aa: CASSPAGGSYEQYF; cdr3_nt: TGTGCCAGCTCACCTGCCGGGGGTTCCTACGAGCAGTACTTC
v_call: TRBV5-4; clone_size: NA; j_call: TRBJ1-1; d_call: NA; cdr3_aa: CASSPKILGVNTEAFF; cdr3_nt: TGTGCCAGCAGCCCAAAGATCCTCGGGGTGAACACTGAAGCTTTCTTT
v_call: TRBV9; clone_size: NA; j_call: TRBJ2-7; d_call: TRBD2; cdr3_aa: CASSTSGRPGPYEQYF; cdr3_nt: TGTGCCAGCTCGACTAGCGGGAGGCCAGGCCCCTACGAGCAGTACTTC
v_call: TRBV29-1; clone_size: once; j_call: TRBJ1-2; d_call: NA; cdr3_aa: CSVAGRQGYTF; cdr3_nt: TGCAGCGTTGCCGGGAGGCAGGGCTACACCTTC
v_call: TRBV7-9; clone_size: NA; j_call: TRBJ2-4; d_call: TRBD1; cdr3_aa: CASTAPGQGNIQYF; cdr3_nt: TGTGCCAGCACCGCACCGGGACAGGGTAACATTCAGTACTTC
v_call: TRBV29-1; clone_size: few; j_call: TRBJ1-6; d_call: NA; cdr3_aa: CSVERGNNSPLHF; cdr3_nt: TGCAGCGTTGAACGGGGGAATAATTCACCCCTCCACTTT
v_call: TRBV5-4; clone_size: once; j_call: TRBJ1-1; d_call: NA; cdr3_aa: CASSLRGGLNTEAFF; cdr3_nt: TGTGCCAGCAGCCTGAGGGGGGGGTTGAACACTGAAGCTTTCTTT
v_call: TRBV5-6; clone_size: NA; j_call: TRBJ2-7; d_call: TRBD2; cdr3_aa: CASSLRLAVYEQYF; cdr3_nt: TGTGCCAGCAGCTTGCGTCTAGCGGTCTACGAGCAGTACTTC
v_call: TRBV28; clone_size: NA; j_call: TRBJ1-2; d_call: TRBD1; cdr3_aa: CASSVTGTGYGYTF; cdr3_nt: TGTGCCAGCAGTGTGACCGGGACAGGGTATGGCTACACCTTC
v_call: TRBV7-2; clone_size: NA; j_call: TRBJ2-1; d_call: NA; cdr3_aa: CASSLAWTQNNEQFF; cdr3_nt: TGTGCCAGCAGCTTAGCTTGGACACAAAACAATGAGCAGTTCTTC
v_call: TRBV5-1; clone_size: NA; j_call: TRBJ1-2; d_call: NA; cdr3_aa: CASSLGQGDGYTF; cdr3_nt: TGCGCCAGCAGCTTGGGGCAGGGCGATGGCTACACCTTC
v_call: TRBV3-1/TRBV3-2; clone_size: NA; j_call: TRBJ2-2; d_call: TRBD2; cdr3_aa: CASSQGGEGANTGELFF; cdr3_nt: TGTGCCAGCAGCCAAGGTGGGGAGGGAGCAAACACCGGGGAGCTGTTTTTT
v_call: TRBV28; clone_size: once; j_call: TRBJ2-7; d_call: TRBD1; cdr3_aa: CASSFPLTGERQDEQYF; cdr3_nt: TGTGCCAGCAGTTTTCCACTTACAGGGGAGAGACAGGACGAGCAGTACTTC
v_call: TRBV6-2/TRBV6-3; clone_size: NA; j_call: TRBJ2-3; d_call: TRBD2; cdr3_aa: CASSLGLADSTDTQYF; cdr3_nt: TGTGCCAGCAGTTTGGGACTAGCGGATAGCACAGATACGCAGTATTTT
v_call: TRBV27; clone_size: NA; j_call: TRBJ2-1; d_call: NA; cdr3_aa: CASSPMVAGGYNEQFF; cdr3_nt: TGTGCCAGCAGCCCCATGGTCGCAGGAGGGTACAATGAGCAGTTCTTC
v_call: TRBV19; clone_size: NA; j_call: TRBJ1-2; d_call: NA; cdr3_aa: CASTPRSGGYTF; cdr3_nt: TGTGCCAGTACCCCGCGGTCGGGTGGCTACACCTTC
v_call: TRBV6-5; clone_size: many; j_call: TRBJ1-2; d_call: TRBD1; cdr3_aa: CASSLDRVSYGYTF; cdr3_nt: TGTGCCAGCAGCCTTGACAGGGTTAGCTATGGCTACACCTTC
v_call: TRBV6-1; clone_size: NA; j_call: TRBJ2-7; d_call: NA; cdr3_aa: CASSEAQGYLYEQYF; cdr3_nt: TGTGCCAGCAGTGAAGCACAGGGATACCTATACGAGCAGTACTTC
v_call: TRBV18; clone_size: NA; j_call: TRBJ2-2; d_call: TRBD2; cdr3_aa: CASSPPMGLAANTGELFF; cdr3_nt: TGTGCCAGCTCACCACCGATGGGACTAGCGGCGAACACCGGGGAGCTGTTTTTT
v_call: TRBV7-2; clone_size: NA; j_call: TRBJ1-2; d_call: NA; cdr3_aa: CASSKGETGYGYTF; cdr3_nt: TGTGCCAGCAGCAAGGGGGAAACTGGCTATGGCTACACCTTC
v_call: TRBV4-1; clone_size: NA; j_call: TRBJ1-5; d_call: NA; cdr3_aa: CASSQAGMVNQPQHF; cdr3_nt: TGCGCCAGCAGCCAAGCAGGGATGGTCAATCAGCCCCAGCATTTT
v_call: TRBV7-8; clone_size: NA; j_call: TRBJ2-1; d_call: NA; cdr3_aa: CASSLGTRAIRTSSRVNEQFF; cdr3_nt: TGTGCCAGCAGCTTAGGTACCCGGGCCATCCGAACTAGCTCGAGGGTCAATGAGCAGTTCTTC
v_call: TRBV27; clone_size: NA; j_call: TRBJ2-4; d_call: NA; cdr3_aa: CASGRDLAKNIQYF; cdr3_nt: TGTGCCAGCGGGCGGGACTTAGCCAAAAACATTCAGTACTTC
v_call: TRBV11-2; clone_size: NA; j_call: TRBJ2-1; d_call: NA; cdr3_aa: CASSLDRLAGVDEQFF; cdr3_nt: TGTGCCAGCAGCTTAGATCGGCTAGCCGGGGTCGATGAGCAGTTCTTC
v_call: TRBV7-2; clone_size: once; j_call: TRBJ2-3; d_call: NA; cdr3_aa: CASSLVPGGAGDTQYF; cdr3_nt: TGTGCCAGCAGCTTAGTTCCTGGGGGGGCAGGGGATACGCAGTATTTT
v_call: TRBV11-1; clone_size: NA; j_call: TRBJ2-7; d_call: NA; cdr3_aa: CASSLAGQPWKQYF; cdr3_nt: TGTGCCAGCAGCTTAGCGGGGCAGCCTTGGAAGCAGTACTTC
v_call: TRBV6-4; clone_size: NA; j_call: TRBJ1-6; d_call: TRBD1; cdr3_aa: CASSTTGGFNSPLHF; cdr3_nt: TGTGCCAGTTCCACGACAGGGGGTTTTAATTCACCCCTCCACTTT
v_call: TRBV14; clone_size: NA; j_call: TRBJ1-4; d_call: NA; cdr3_aa: CASSRQIGEKLFF; cdr3_nt: TGTGCCAGCAGCCGACAGATAGGCGAAAAACTGTTTTTT
v_call: TRBV27; clone_size: NA; j_call: TRBJ2-7; d_call: NA; cdr3_aa: CASKKPQGEQYF; cdr3_nt: TGTGCCAGCAAGAAGCCACAGGGCGAGCAGTACTTC
v_call: TRBV7-6; clone_size: NA; j_call: TRBJ2-3; d_call: TRBD2; cdr3_aa: CASTWRAGERGTDTQYF; cdr3_nt: TGTGCCAGCACCTGGCGAGCGGGAGAACGGGGCACAGATACGCAGTATTTT
v_call: TRBV30; clone_size: NA; j_call: TRBJ2-3; d_call: TRBD2; cdr3_aa: CAWSAGAGGPVDTQYF; cdr3_nt: TGTGCCTGGAGTGCCGGAGCGGGAGGGCCTGTAGATACGCAGTATTTT